This is a list of T cell receptor beta chains from one sample in a study of T-cell reconstitution after alpha-beta-depleted transplantation in children. TCRdb ran MiXCR on the PCR reads and lists one entry per CDR3 protein. The sample lists around 450,000 distinct CDR3 sequences; roughly a tenth were seen once. The source was PBMCs, collected before TCRalphabeta/CD19-depleted stem cell transplant. Every receptor here comes from a child aged 2 to 15 with inherited bone marrow failure, due to receive a stem cell transplant. The conserved cysteine and the conserved F or W are not part of the CDR3 here. Each record gives: J gene, V gene, CDR3 protein.

TRBJ2-4 | TRBV6-5 | ASSYHGTEGKNIQY
TRBJ1-1 | TRBV10-3 | AAGIRPTEAF
TRBJ2-3 | TRBV4-3 | ASSHFSAGVEDTQY
TRBJ2-5 | TRBV7-9 | ASSLLAGRASQETQY
TRBJ2-1 | TRBV27 | ASSLFSLGREVRTEQF
TRBJ2-7 | TRBV6-1 | ASSAILTSGRAEQY
TRBJ2-4 | TRBV6-5 | ATLDRGLNIQY
TRBJ2-7 | TRBV12-3/TRBV12-4 | ASSWFKAYEQY
TRBJ1-1 | TRBV27 | ASSLGGGLNTEAF
TRBJ2-1 | TRBV29-1 | SGASDHNEQF
TRBJ2-7 | TRBV27 | ASSPRGQGSFYEQY
TRBJ2-5 | TRBV7-2 | ASSLARSAPSAQY
TRBJ2-6 | TRBV7-2 | ASSLGWSGANVLT
TRBJ1-1 | TRBV5-1 | ASSQDTNTEAF
TRBJ2-7 | TRBV7-9 | ASSLGRAEQY
TRBJ2-6 | TRBV7-9 | ASSLAPLGSVLT
TRBJ1-2 | TRBV20-1 | SKGQGANGYT
TRBJ2-7 | TRBV5-1 | ASSGSYEQC
TRBJ1-5 | TRBV27 | ASSPGTVKDQPQH
TRBJ2-2 | TRBV12-3/TRBV12-4 | ASTLFGETGELF
TRBJ2-7 | TRBV28 | ASSLLTNLYEQY
TRBJ2-2 | TRBV4-3 | ASGPAVWTGELF
TRBJ2-1 | TRBV2 | ASKFIGQGAYEQF
TRBJ1-2 | TRBV9 | ASSASSGQPNYGYT
TRBJ1-1 | TRBV6-5 | ASSYSGADTEAF
TRBJ2-6 | TRBV7-2 | ASSLRWTGRSTNVLT
TRBJ2-7 | TRBV5-6 | ASSLPAPYEQY
TRBJ2-1 | TRBV6-2/TRBV6-3 | ASSWVSVGNEQF
TRBJ2-1 | TRBV20-1 | SARDEWAGLDNEQF
TRBJ2-1 | TRBV3-1 | ASSQVGRGINNEQF
TRBJ2-1 | TRBV20-1 | SASVPAGSANEQF
TRBJ2-7 | TRBV7-9 | ASSRTRTGSYEQY
TRBJ2-1 | TRBV7-9 | ASSWGAGAGEQF
TRBJ2-1 | TRBV24-1 | ATSDFPGTSGRGGNEQF
TRBJ1-4 | TRBV27 | ASSSYREDNEKLF
TRBJ1-1 | TRBV7-6 | ASRKELNTEAF
TRBJ2-1 | TRBV4-1 | ASSQGTGLSSF
TRBJ1-4 | TRBV4-3 | ASSRQWGQGYEKLF
TRBJ1-1 | TRBV7-9 | ASSLAMDRDREAF
TRBJ2-7 | TRBV27 | ASSLSRGNEQY
TRBJ2-1 | TRBV2 | ASRRLAGWTYNEQF
TRBJ2-5 | TRBV7-9 | ASSWPDSRQETQY
TRBJ2-5 | TRBV29-1 | SVAPGQGGETQY
TRBJ2-7 | TRBV24-1 | ATSDSGTMGSEQY
TRBJ2-2 | TRBV5-1 | ASSRLAETTGELF
TRBJ2-7 | TRBV5-1 | ASSLAGNSYEQY
TRBJ1-5 | TRBV7-2 | ASSLAVNQPQH
TRBJ2-3 | TRBV5-5 | ASEWAGRTDTQY
TRBJ2-3 | TRBV28 | ASSPGTGGGDTQY
TRBJ2-2 | TRBV29-1 | SVGSTGGTGELF
TRBJ2-7 | TRBV10-2 | ASSESRGYEQY
TRBJ2-1 | TRBV19 | ASSAPAGNSYNEQF
TRBJ1-2 | TRBV18 | ASSPRQSYGYT
TRBJ2-3 | TRBV28 | ASSPRADTQY
TRBJ1-4 | TRBV28 | ASSLWRPRTGHNEKLF